Below, one T cell receptor (beta chain) is given with its context. Its specificity is unknown. Measured with immunoSEQ multiplex PCR; TCRdb has only the in-frame clones, and not every one. The sample lists about 12,000 clones, around 80% seen once, with over 12% in the top ten. This sample was included in a study of OX40 agonist ivuxolimab in advanced cancers. The wider study: One hepatocellular carcinoma and a couple of cutaneous melanoma patients partially responded.

The germline V and J ends were trimmed by 4 bases and 2 bases, with 12 bases remaining between them. Germline lookup yields CDR1 MNHEY and CDR2 SMNVEV (reference sequence). The CDR3 consists of 14 residues. Study-wide results and limits: Blood T cells, both CD4+ and CD8+, expanded clonally by week 6 at 0.1 to 3.0 mg/kg. On average, CD8+ T cells had more expanded clones than CD4+.

The genes are TRBV27 and TRBJ2-7; D is perhaps TRBD1 (6 bases). The receptor's source is an adult with an advanced solid tumor such as melanoma, head and neck, liver or kidney cancer. The specimen was CD4+ or CD8+ T cells sorted from blood, collected in a trial of the OX40 agonist ivuxolimab. The CDR3 here is CASSSQGSPYEQYF. CDR3 nucleotide sequence: TGTGCCAGCAGTTCACAGGGAAGTCCCTACGAGCAGTACTTC.